The entry below gives a single T cell receptor beta chain sequence along with its context. This clonotype was seen only a few times. It lacks a known antigen. No quality values exist for individual bases; no much larger clone is one base distant. The method behind the library was 5' RACE. The instrument was an Illumina HiSeq 2500. A second PCR of about 6 to 12 cycles was run with a J-beta primer mix and a sample-barcoded 5' primer. A unique molecular identifier was introduced onto each TCR beta cDNA molecule by a template-switch 5' adaptor carrying 12 random nucleotides. Each sample yielded at least 2.5 million CDR3-containing paired-end reads. First-strand cDNA synthesis was performed from all RNA using the Mint cDNA synthesis kit, with priming by a TRBC-specific oligonucleotide. After uracil-DNA glycosylase treatment, a first 18-cycle PCR used universal primers M1SS and BC2_uni_R on all cDNA. In the original analysis: Normalization of each sample was performed by random selection of 1 million high-quality reads, each carrying a distinct molecular identifier. Instead of being binned into consensus sequences, reads that shared molecular identifiers were thrown out. MiTCR, set to a Q25 quality threshold and the strictest error-elimination algorithm, was used for CDR3 identification, clonotype clustering and error correction. A nonparametric unseen species model using Euler transformation provided a lower-bound estimate of total TCR beta diversity. TCRdb ran its own pipeline on the public reads, namely fastp trimming at Q25 and MiXCR clone calling, and kept in-frame beta chains. Each CDR3 protein appears once, grouped with its most common genes and DNA. The V and J calls and clone size are TCRdb's, not the authors'. Counted in this sample were 700,000 or so distinct CDR3 sequences; about a fifth of them appeared once. Roughly a fifth of the sample rests with the top ten.

The cysteine opens and the phenylalanine closes a CDR3 of 13 amino acids. Here the CDR3 DNA is all that survives: 39 bases in frame from base 1. V was cut back by 6 bases and J by 1 base, leaving a gap of 11 bases between them. Taken from the germline V gene, the CDR1 and CDR2 loops are SQVTM and ANQGSEA. Donors were 39 systemically healthy Caucasian individuals from Russia aged roughly 6 to 90 years. Approximately 9.3 milliliters of peripheral blood were collected from each donor into EDTA-treated Vacutainer tubes. Ficoll-Paque density-gradient centrifugation was used to isolate PBMCs, with at least 6.5 million per sample. Total RNA was extracted from PBMCs with Trizol reagent, with at least 5 micrograms obtained per sample. The percentages of naive CD45RAhigh/CD27high T cells were determined by flow cytometry on a PBMC aliquot from every donor. The data are from a study of blood T cells in healthy people across ages (dated by TCRdb to 2014 to 2015). Context from the whole study: Template switching captured roughly one uniquely barcoded TCR beta cDNA molecule per two T cells in model experiments. Two additional independent replicas of 1 million unique cDNA reads from the same blood draw were analyzed for two donors (one aged 18 to 29 and one aged 80 or older). To track age-related changes in TCR beta repertoire diversity, the study relied on deep sequencing normalized with unique cDNA molecular identifiers. Four age groups were formed from the donors: young (average approximately 15 years), middle-aged (approximately 40), aged (roughly 58) and long-lived (82). To avoid experimental bias, donors of different ages were distributed randomly across sequencing lanes.

What the study reported, not specific to this receptor: Compared with the aged group, the long-lived group had more naive CD4+ T cells, fewer expanded clones and increased TCR diversity, a pattern suggesting age selection. A strong correlation was found between observed TCR beta diversity and the percentage of naive T cells measured by flow cytometry. Observed TCR beta diversity per million T cells fell roughly linearly with age, and a significant reduction was already apparent by age roughly 40. Estimates of total diversity based on one million sequenced T cells were regarded as lower bounds and as underestimates. Donor CMV infection status was unknown, potentially confounding age-related changes in expanded clonotypes. Because profiling used bulk unsorted PBMCs, naive and antigen-experienced compartments could not be compared conclusively.

This receptor was taken from a man in his sixties or seventies in good health. The sequence joins TRBV29-1 to TRBJ2-3; no D segment can be confidently identified. Specimen: blood. DNA sequence: TGCAGCGTCAAAAAAGACCGCACAGATACGCAGTATTTT. Its coded protein is CSVKKDRTDTQYF.